These 12 T cell receptor beta chains share one sample of origin, sequenced in a study of cytotoxic CD8 clonotypes in ibrutinib-treated CLL (dated by TCRdb to the early 2020s). The library was produced with the immunoSEQ multiplex PCR assay. TCRdb provides this immuneACCESS table in a form limited to in-frame rearrangements. Some clones are lacking; in checked studies, under half of them reflect an unresolved V gene, and why the rest are absent is not known. This sample gives 110,000 to 150,000 clones in total; about 80% of them show up just once. The biggest ten clones account for around 4.9% of the sample. Reading the label with the study, this specimen's time point is: around 25 months on ibrutinib. The sequenced sample was PBMCs, obtained after 24 months of ibrutinib treatment. These receptors all stem from a human donor with chronic lymphocytic leukemia.

The genes are TRBV5-5 and TRBJ1-2; tentatively, D is TRBD1 (5 bases). The CDR3 has 14 residues. Trimming shortened V by 4 bases and J by 7 bases, and 17 bases separated the two germline ends. In germline, CDR1 is SGHKS, CDR2 YYEKEE (reference sequence). CDR3 nucleotide sequence: TGTGCCAGCAGCGACCCGGGCAGGGCAGGTGGCTACACCTTC. It yields the protein CASSDPGRAGGYTF.

This clone was observed once. The gene calls are TRBV5-6 and TRBJ1-2, with D unresolved. V lost 4 bases, J lost 4 bases, and 14 bases lay in between. Germline CDR1 reads SGHDT; CDR2 reads YYEEEE. CDR3 length equals 14 residues. CDR3 protein: CASSPGQPTYGYTF. The CDR3 coding sequence is TGTGCCAGCAGCCCCGGGCAGCCTACCTATGGCTACACCTTC.

This chain connects TRBV5-1 to TRBJ2-3; 10 positions match TRBD2. Trimming took 4 bases from V and 2 from J; bases not matched to a gene: 7. Germline values: CDR1 SGHRS, CDR2 YFSETQ. CDR3 length: 16 amino acids. The CDR3 coding sequence is TGCGCCAGCAGCCCGGGACTAGCGCGGTACACAGATACGCAGTATTTT. Its translation: CASSPGLARYTDTQYF. The complete variable domain, with remaining parts taken from reference TRBV5-1 and TRBJ2-3, reads KAGVTQTPRYLIKTRGQQVTLSCSPISGHRSVSWYQQTPGQGLQFLFEYFSETQRNKGNFPGRFSGRQFSNSRSEMNVSTLELGDSALYLCASSPGLARYTDTQYFGPGTRLTVL.

The chain joins TRBV5-1 to TRBJ2-2; 9 bases line up with TRBD1. V trimming: 2 bases; J trimming: 2 bases; junction bases outside the gene matches: 1. The length of the CDR3 is 15 residues. Germline V CDR1 and CDR2: SGHRS, YFSETQ. The CDR3 coding sequence is TGCGCCAGCAGCTTACAGGGGGCTAACACCGGGGAGCTGTTTTTT. It yields the protein CASSLQGANTGELFF.

The sample holds many counts of this clone. The chain employs TRBV2 and TRBJ1-5; D may be TRBD1 (6 bases). The CDR3 totals 14 residues. V gave up 4 bases and J gave up 4 bases, with 11 bases separating them. Germline loops: CDR1 SNHLY, CDR2 FYNNEI. The CDR3 nucleotides are TGTGCCAGCAGTGTAGAGAGGGGGAATCAGCCCCAGCATTTT. This codes for CASSVERGNQPQHF.

V is TRBV28 and J is TRBJ2-7; 11 bases align to TRBD2. The CDR3 extends over 14 amino acids. Trimming at V came to 6 bases and at J to 7 bases, leaving 8 bases not matched to a gene. Looked up from germline, CDR1 is MDHEN and CDR2 is SYDVKM. The CDR3 loop is CASSTSGGAGEQYF. CDR3 DNA sequence: TGTGCCAGCAGCACTAGCGGGGGCGCAGGGGAGCAGTACTTC.

This clone has only one observation. This chain links TRBV5-1 with TRBJ2-7, with D maybe TRBD2 (7 bases). The germline V gene encodes CDR1 SGHRS and CDR2 YFSETQ. Trimming pared 4 bases from V and 5 bases from J, leaving 19 bases between. The CDR3 sequence is 15 residues long. In DNA, the CDR3 is TGCGCCAGCAGCCCCCGTGGGGGCCGGGGGGACGAGCAGTACTTC. It translates to CASSPRGGRGDEQYF.

The chain carries TRBV7-2 and TRBJ2-4; perhaps TRBD1 as D (6 bases). In germline, CDR1 is SGHTA, CDR2 FQGNSA. This CDR3 comprises 12 residues. Trimming took 3 bases from V and 11 from J, leaving 11 bases between them. The CDR3 protein is CASSLGAGVQYF. The CDR3 DNA sequence: TGTGCCAGCAGCTTGGGAGCAGGGGTTCAGTACTTC.

The chain links TRBV30 to TRBJ1-4, with D possibly being TRBD1 (6 bases). CDR1 is GTSNPN, CDR2 SVGIG, per germline (reference sequence). With 5 bases removed from V and 8 bases from J, the gap between germline ends came to 18 bases. The CDR3 is made up of 14 amino acids. CDR3 protein: CAWSPGEGVEKLFF. CDR3 nucleotide sequence: TGTGCCTGGTCCCCAGGGGAGGGGGTAGAAAAACTGTTTTTT.

The CDR3 spells CASSLGSAGNTIYF. CDR3 bases: TGTGCCAGCAGCTTAGGGTCAGCTGGAAACACCATATATTTT. V is TRBV13 and J is TRBJ1-3; D is ambiguous. CDR3 length: 14 amino acids. Between the trimmed V and J ends, which lost 0 bases and 2 bases, there was a span of 5 bases. Looked up from germline, CDR1 is PRHDT and CDR2 is FYEKMQ (reference sequence).

Ten or more counts support this clone. The rearrangement joins TRBV30 to TRBJ1-2, with D hard to call. The V and J ends lost 3 bases and 6 bases respectively, with 11 bases between them. This CDR3 region has 12 residues. Germline CDR1 reads GTSNPN; CDR2 reads SVGIG (reference sequence). This CDR3 reads CAWSREENGYTF. The CDR3 coding sequence is TGTGCCTGGAGCCGGGAGGAGAATGGCTACACCTTC. The entire variable domain, with the rest obtained from reference TRBV30 and TRBJ1-2, is as follows: SQTIHQWPATLVQPVGSPLSLECTVEGTSNPNLYWYRQAAGRGLQLLFYSVGIGQISSEVPQNLSASRPQDRQFILSSKKLLLSDSGFYLCAWSREENGYTFGSGTRLTVV.

The rearrangement links TRBV6-5 to TRBJ2-1; 13 nucleotides line up with TRBD2. The V and J ends lost 7 bases and 9 bases, in that order; junction bases with no gene match: 6. The CDR3 has 14 residues. Per germline, CDR1 MNHEY and CDR2 SVGAGI. The chain's CDR3 is CASTRLAGGGEQFF. The CDR3 nucleotides are TGTGCCAGCACCCGACTAGCGGGAGGCGGTGAGCAGTTCTTC.